This paragraph reports one TCR beta chain. This clone was counted a single time. Its antigen is currently not known. The sample holds no much larger clone one base away, and base qualities are not on file. Library preparation used the immunoSEQ multiplex PCR assay. TCRdb's version of the immuneACCESS table is confined to in-frame rearrangements and falls short of the full clone set. An unresolved V gene accounts for under half of the shortfall where checked; the remainder is of unknown origin. The sample has some 700,000 clones on record, 70% to 90% of them singletons. Under 0.012% of the sample is held by the ten biggest clonotypes. The sample is drawn from a study of shared T cell receptors in the human thymus (TCRdb year 2021). Looking at the study overall: The study examined how the human thymus generates shared, self-reactive T-cell receptor alpha chains.

There are 18 amino acids in the CDR3, from cysteine to phenylalanine inclusive. Of the read, only the CDR3 DNA is kept; its 54 bases are in frame from base 1. In the germline V gene (reference sequence), CDR1 corresponds to LNHDA and CDR2 to SQIVND. V is trimmed back by 7 bases and J by 1 base, and the junction contains 13 bases that no gene match accounts for. This sample also appeared in a second study, on human thymus T cells. The second study's paper adds: Immunologically healthy infants undergoing open corrective cardiac surgery for congenital heart defects in Finland were used as donors. Thymus tissue was collected as surgical resects that were removed during corrective cardiac surgery. Usage of V and J gene segments appeared to be biased in both the thymic and the peripheral blood repertoires. Highly overlapping thymic TCR repertoires among unrelated individuals were reported in the related research. The study described the TCR alpha and beta repertoires in eight or nine infant thymus samples and a handful of matching peripheral blood samples. The infant donors were about 7 to 244 days old, and the cohort included several males and two females. Thymocytes were mechanically released from the tissue and were stored as pellets of about 8.5-31 million cells at -70 degrees C. A QIAsymphony instrument was used to extract genomic DNA from the frozen cell pellets. Using the immunoSEQ multiplex PCR assay, the TCRB and TCRAD loci were amplified from a standardized quantity of quality-controlled genomic DNA. The amplicons covered the V(D)J region and were long enough to include the CDR3 and to identify the V and J genes. The commercial immunoSEQ service was used to sequence amplicons on an Illumina platform. Corrections for primer bias and sequencing errors followed previously described methods, while TCRAD and TCRB definitions were based on the IMGT database. immunoSEQ Analyzer 3.0 and VDJTools were used for repertoire analysis, which covered basic statistics, V/J segment usage, diversity estimates, rarefaction and pairwise overlap. Diversity was estimated with Chao1, ChaoE, Efron-Thisted, Shannon and inverse Simpson indices, and also on datasets down-sampled to the smallest sample. Repertoire overlap was assessed by strict matching of CDR3 nucleotide sequence, V gene and J gene, and clustering was done by Jaccard-based multidimensional scaling. Thymus samples yielded on average approximately 800,000 unique TCRB clonotypes, compared with 80,000 to 85,000 from blood samples.

The sample comprised thymocytes. This sequence uses TRBV19 and TRBJ1-6; TRBD1 lines up with 7 middle nucleotides. This receptor was identified in a girl in the first two years of life with a congenital heart defect. Donor details come from another sample of the same person, matched by shared clones. The nucleotide sequence is TGTGCCAGTACTACCTCGGCGACAGGGAGGTCCTATAATTCACCCCTCCACTTT. Its protein is CASTTSATGRSYNSPLHF. The CDR3, completed at both ends by the reference TRBV19 and TRBJ1-6 genes, gives the full variable domain DGGITQSPKYLFRKEGQNVTLSCEQNLNHDAMYWYRQDPGQGLRLIYYSQIVNDFQKGDIAEGYSVSREKKESFPLTVTSAQKNPTAFYLCASTTSATGRSYNSPLHFGNGTRLTVT.